This paragraph covers one TCR beta chain sequence. This specimen comes from a study of cytomegalovirus exposure and HLA in healthy donors. The CDR3 runs to 13 residues. The V gene's germline CDR1 is SGHNT and CDR2 YYREEE (reference sequence). V was clipped by 3 bases and J by 7 bases; unmatched bases: 5. The protocol was immunoSEQ multiplex PCR, while the TCRdb copy is restricted to in-frame clones and leaves out a portion. The repertoire holds about 200,000 clones, with around four fifths as singletons. The receptor comes from a young woman in good health and CMV-seronegative. Source material: PBMCs. V and J are TRBV5-4 and TRBJ1-2; 8 bases are a match to TRBD1. In nucleotides, the CDR3 is TGTGCCAGCAGCTCGGGACAGGTTGGTGGCTACACCTTC. Its translation is CASSSGQVGGYTF.